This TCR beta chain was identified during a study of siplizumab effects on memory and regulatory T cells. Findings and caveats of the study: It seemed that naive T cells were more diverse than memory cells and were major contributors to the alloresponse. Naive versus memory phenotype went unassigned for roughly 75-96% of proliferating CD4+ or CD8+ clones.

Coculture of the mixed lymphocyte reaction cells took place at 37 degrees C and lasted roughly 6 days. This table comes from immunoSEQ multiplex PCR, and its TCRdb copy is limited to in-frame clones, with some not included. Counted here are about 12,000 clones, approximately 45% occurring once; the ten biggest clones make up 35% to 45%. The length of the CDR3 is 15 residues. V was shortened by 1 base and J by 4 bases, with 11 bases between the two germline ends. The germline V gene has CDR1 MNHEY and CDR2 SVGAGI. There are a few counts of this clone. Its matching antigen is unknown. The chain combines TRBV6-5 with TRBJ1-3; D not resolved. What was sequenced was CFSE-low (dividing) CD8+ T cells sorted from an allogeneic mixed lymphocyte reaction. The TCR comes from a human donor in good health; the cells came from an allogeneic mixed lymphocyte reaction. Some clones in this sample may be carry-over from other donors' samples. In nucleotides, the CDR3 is TGTGCCAGCAGTTACTTGGCAGGCACAGGAAACACCATATATTTT. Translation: CASSYLAGTGNTIYF.